This T cell receptor (beta chain) is from a study of T-cell reconstitution after alpha-beta-depleted transplantation in children. Unique molecular identifiers were built into the TCRbeta library. MiXCR, run by TCRdb on the PCR reads, gives a single entry per CDR3 protein. The table shows 100,000 or so distinct CDR3 sequences, with under 9% occurring only once. This clonotype was observed a few times. The antigen is undetermined. Study conclusions and caveats: At around two months after transplant, the alpha-beta T cells were reportedly derived from several hundred expanded clones that came from non-depleted graft cells. Newly made T cells mostly supplied T-cell counts and diversity one year after transplant. Several patients had high TCRbeta diversity at day 60; it came from surviving recipient T cells and thymic progenitors.

Trimming shortened V by 4 bases and J by 3 bases, and 7 bases separated the two germline ends. Germline V gene lookup returns CDR1 SGHRS and CDR2 YFSETQ. The CDR3 is made up of 12 amino acids. The chain is built from TRBV5-1 and TRBJ1-2; tentatively, D is TRBD1 (6 bases). Specimen: PBMCs, collected before TCRalphabeta/CD19-depleted stem cell transplant. The clonotype originates from a boy between 2 and 10 years old with acute lymphoblastic leukemia, due to receive a stem cell transplant. The CDR3 coding sequence is TGCGCCAGCAGCCGGACAGACTATGGCTACACCTTC. This encodes CASSRTDYGYTF.